This T cell receptor (beta chain) was profiled in a study of shared clonotypes between healthy human individuals. Study details: A donor's plate count was three for CD4 naive and three for CD4 memory; CD8 naive had two and CD8 memory one.

The repertoire was sequenced with immunoSEQ multiplex PCR; TCRdb's copy has only in-frame clones and lacks some. Among approximately 1,000,000 clones, 77% were seen once, and the ten largest hold 0.89%. A CD45RA-negative memory subset and a CD45RA+ naive subset were separated from the CD4+ cells. The ends were cut back, 6 bases at V and 5 bases at J, with 16 bases in the middle. This CDR3 spans 14 amino acids. CDR1 MDHEN and CDR2 SYDVKM come from the germline V gene. This receptor was identified in a man aged 18 to 30 in good health. Some clones in this sample may be carry-over from other donors' samples. The chain combines TRBV28 with TRBJ1-1, with a possible D match to TRBD1 (5 bases). The source material was memory CD4+ T cells from PBMCs. Subset defined: CD45RA-negative fraction. The CDR3 region is CASSSGGEGTEAFF. CDR3 sequence (DNA): TGTGCCAGCAGCAGTGGAGGGGAAGGGACTGAAGCTTTCTTT.